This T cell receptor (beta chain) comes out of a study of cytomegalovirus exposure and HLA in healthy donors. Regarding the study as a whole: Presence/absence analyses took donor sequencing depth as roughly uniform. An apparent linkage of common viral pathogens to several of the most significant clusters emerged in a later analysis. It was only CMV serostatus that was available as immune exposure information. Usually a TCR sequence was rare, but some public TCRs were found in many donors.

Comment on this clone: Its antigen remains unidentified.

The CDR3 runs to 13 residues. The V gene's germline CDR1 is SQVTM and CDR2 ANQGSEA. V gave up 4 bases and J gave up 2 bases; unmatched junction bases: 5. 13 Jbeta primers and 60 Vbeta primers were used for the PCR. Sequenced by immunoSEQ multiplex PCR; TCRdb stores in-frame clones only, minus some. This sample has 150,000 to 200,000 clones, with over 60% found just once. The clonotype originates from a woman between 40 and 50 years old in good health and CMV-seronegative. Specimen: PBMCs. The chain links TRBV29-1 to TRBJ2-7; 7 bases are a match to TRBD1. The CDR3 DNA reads TGCAGCGTTGTGCAGGGGGATCCCTACGAGCAGTACTTC. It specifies CSVVQGDPYEQYF.